What follows are 29 T cell receptor beta chains derived from one specimen sequenced in a study of cytomegalovirus exposure and HLA in healthy donors. PCR was performed using 60 Vbeta and 13 Jbeta primers. Measured with immunoSEQ multiplex PCR; TCRdb has only the in-frame clones, and not every one. The sample's table shows tens of thousands of clones. Sequencing input: PBMCs. These receptors all stem from a woman aged 25 to 39 in good health and CMV-seropositive.

The chain employs TRBV7-2 and TRBJ1-1; 8 nucleotides match TRBD1. This CDR3 is built from 15 residues. The trim removed 5 bases at V and 2 bases at J, leaving 7 bases unmatched. Germline V gene sequence: CDR1 SGHTA, CDR2 FQGNSA. The CDR3 loop is CASSRGDRRNTEAFF. The CDR3 DNA reads TGTGCCAGCAGCAGGGGGGACAGGAGAAACACTGAAGCTTTCTTT.

This CDR3 is CASSWGTGGLTEAFF. The CDR3 nucleotides are TGCGCCAGCAGCTGGGGGACAGGGGGCCTCACTGAAGCTTTCTTT. This chain joins TRBV5-1 and TRBJ1-1; 12 bases map to TRBD1. This CDR3 has 15 amino acids. Germline-derived CDR1 and CDR2 are SGHRS and YFSETQ. The V gene end was trimmed by 3 bases and the J gene end by 4 bases; junction bases not matched to a gene: 4.

The chain combines TRBV12-5 with TRBJ1-2; possibly TRBD1 for D (6 bases). The V gene's germline CDR1 is LGHNT and CDR2 FRNRAP. Trimming stripped 1 base from V and 6 bases from J, with 9 bases between. The CDR3 is made up of 13 amino acids. CDR3 DNA: TGTGCTAGTGGTTTGGGCAGGGGAGATGGCTACACCTTC. It specifies CASGLGRGDGYTF.

The genes are TRBV5-8 and TRBJ1-1; 9 nucleotides align to TRBD1. The CDR3 length is 14 residues. The V segment lost 4 bases and the J segment 3 bases; nucleotides outside the gene matches: 4. CDR1 is SGHTS and CDR2 is YDEGEE in the germline V gene. In DNA form, the CDR3 reads TGTGCCAGCAGCCCAACAGGGGGCCACACTGAAGCTTTCTTT. Its protein product is CASSPTGGHTEAFF.

V gene TRBV5-1 combines with J gene TRBJ1-2; D gene unclear. CDR3 length: 17 residues. V dropped 4 bases and J dropped 4 bases, with 23 bases sitting between them. In germline, CDR1 is SGHRS, CDR2 YFSETQ. For the CDR3, the DNA is TGCGCCAGCAGCCTGCTCGCGGGATTCGGGTTGGGCTATGGCTACACCTTC. Translating it yields CASSLLAGFGLGYGYTF.

This sequence joins TRBV29-1 and TRBJ2-7; 9 bases map to TRBD1. The CDR3 is made up of 13 amino acids. Germline loops: CDR1 SQVTM, CDR2 ANQGSEA. Unmatched junction bases numbered 4, after V lost 7 bases and J lost 0 bases. The CDR3 sequence is CSGGQGTSYEQYF. Here the CDR3 DNA reads TGCAGCGGGGGACAGGGAACCTCCTACGAGCAGTACTTC.

This chain joins TRBV5-1 and TRBJ1-2, with 7 bases matching TRBD1. CDR3 length equals 13 residues. J was trimmed by 7 bases and V by 5 bases; bases with no gene match: 8. Germline CDR1 is SGHRS and CDR2 is YFSETQ. This chain's CDR3 is CASRTDRDGGYTF. As DNA, the CDR3 is TGCGCCAGCAGGACTGACAGGGATGGTGGCTACACCTTC.

This rearrangement joins TRBV5-1 to TRBJ2-2; no firm D call. CDR1 and CDR2 from the germline V gene are SGHRS and YFSETQ. This CDR3 region has 14 residues. Deletions cut 1 base from V and 6 bases from J, with 10 bases between. This CDR3 reads CASSLPYPAGELFF. As DNA, the CDR3 is TGCGCCAGCAGCTTGCCCTACCCCGCCGGGGAGCTGTTTTTT.

The chain links TRBV6-1 to TRBJ1-1; D is undetermined. The CDR3 contains 12 residues. Deletions cut 7 bases from V and 1 base from J, with 7 bases between. Germline V lookup: CDR1 MNHNS, CDR2 SASEGT. The CDR3 sequence: CASNRRNTEAFF. In nucleotides, the CDR3 is TGTGCCAGCAACCGCAGGAACACTGAAGCTTTCTTT.

The J gene is TRBJ2-3, the V gene TRBV10-2; D ambiguous. CDR1 is WSHSY, CDR2 SAAADI, per germline. The CDR3 is made up of 11 amino acids. Trimming stripped 8 bases from V and 4 bases from J, with 7 bases between. The CDR3 DNA reads TGCGCCAGCCTAGGCGCAGATACGCAGTATTTT. It encodes CASLGADTQYF.

This chain uses TRBV5-4 with TRBJ2-7; TRBD2 is a possible D gene (6 bases). V gave up 0 bases and J gave up 0 bases, with 13 bases separating them. Germline CDR1 reads SGHNT; CDR2 reads YYREEE (reference sequence). The CDR3 length is 16 residues. CDR3 residues: CASSLEGGIGSYEQYF. The CDR3, as DNA: TGTGCCAGCAGCTTGGAGGGCGGGATCGGCTCCTACGAGCAGTACTTC.

The rearrangement uses TRBV9 and TRBJ1-2; perhaps TRBD1 as D (6 bases). The CDR3 covers 16 residues. Trimming stripped 3 bases from V and 5 bases from J, with 20 bases between. The germline V gene has CDR1 SGDLS and CDR2 YYNGEE. The CDR3 coding sequence is TGTGCCAGCAGCGCGATTATACAGGGCTCGGGGTATGGCTACACCTTC. Residues: CASSAIIQGSGYGYTF.

The chain joins TRBV6-1 to TRBJ2-4, with no clear D. The ends were cut back, 6 bases at V and 0 bases at J, with 6 bases in the middle. From germline, CDR1 is MNHNS and CDR2 SASEGT. The CDR3 is 13 residues long. The CDR3 reads CASSLEAKNIQYF. CDR3 nucleotide sequence: TGTGCCAGCAGCCTAGAAGCCAAAAACATTCAGTACTTC.

CDR3 sequence (DNA): TGCGCCAGCAGCTTGAAAAACCCCGGGACAGGCGACAATGAGCAGTTCTTC. This codes for CASSLKNPGTGDNEQFF. The rearrangement links TRBV5-1 to TRBJ2-1, with 8 bases matching TRBD1. Losses at the gene ends were 1 base for V and 5 bases for J; bases not matched to a gene: 11. Germline CDR1 reads SGHRS; CDR2 reads YFSETQ. The CDR3 is 17 amino acids.

The genes are TRBV7-6 and TRBJ1-6, with 8 positions matching TRBD1. CDR3 length: 14 amino acids. The V gene's germline CDR1 is SGHVS and CDR2 FNYEAQ. With V trimmed by 7 bases and J by 9 bases, 8 bases remained unmatched. The chain's CDR3 is CASKGGQVFSPLHF. In DNA, the CDR3 is TGTGCCAGCAAAGGGGGACAGGTATTTTCACCCCTCCACTTT.

This chain connects TRBV19 to TRBJ1-5; 7 bases are shared with TRBD1. CDR1 is LNHDA, CDR2 SQIVND, per germline (reference sequence). The CDR3 runs to 13 residues. V lost 6 bases to trimming and J lost 4 bases; unmatched junction nucleotides: 3. The CDR3 bases are TGTGCCAGTAGCCTACAGGGGAATCAGCCCCAGCATTTT. It yields the protein CASSLQGNQPQHF.

The gene calls are TRBV27 and TRBJ2-3, with no clear D. Germline values: CDR1 MNHEY, CDR2 SMNVEV (reference sequence). The V and J ends lost 6 bases and 0 bases respectively, with 7 bases between them. The CDR3 contains 13 residues. In DNA, the CDR3 is TGTGCCAGCAGACTGACTAGCACAGATACGCAGTATTTT. Protein product: CASRLTSTDTQYF.

The V gene is TRBV6-1, the J gene TRBJ2-5, with D possibly being TRBD2 (7 bases). Trimming removed 7 bases at V and 5 bases at J, with 17 bases between. This CDR3 has 14 residues. Germline-derived CDR1 and CDR2 are MNHNS and SASEGT. The CDR3 reads CASTKRGGRETQYF. As DNA, the CDR3 is TGTGCCAGCACCAAAAGGGGGGGTAGGGAGACCCAGTACTTC.

The chain has TRBV29-1 and TRBJ1-2; D is uncertain. Between the trimmed V and J ends, which lost 5 bases and 8 bases, there was a span of 27 bases. Germline CDR1 SQVTM, CDR2 ANQGSEA. CDR3 length: 16 amino acids. The CDR3 bases are TGCAGCGTTCGAAAAGCCGTTACACCTGCGCGGCGAGGCTACACCTTC. Amino acid sequence: CSVRKAVTPARRGYTF.

The chain carries TRBV4-2 and TRBJ2-5; 8 bases line up with TRBD2. The J call may be faulty, since TRBJ2-7 better matches the DNA end. Looked up from germline, CDR1 is LGHNA and CDR2 is YNFKEQ. This CDR3 has 17 residues. This CDR3 is CASSQDREGSDFYEQYF. The CDR3 DNA reads as TGTGCCAGCAGCCAAGATCGGGAGGGAAGTGATTTCTACGAGCAGTACTTC.

The chain couples TRBV4-1 to TRBJ2-7; D unresolved. This CDR3 is built from 15 residues. Trimming cost V 0 bases and J 2 bases, with 11 bases left between them. The germline gives CDR1 MGHRA, CDR2 YSYEKL. This CDR3 is CASSQEARLPYEQYF. DNA for the CDR3: TGCGCCAGCAGCCAAGAGGCCAGGCTCCCCTACGAGCAGTACTTC.

V and J are TRBV5-1 and TRBJ1-1; 11 nucleotides match TRBD1. The length of the CDR3 is 15 residues. J was trimmed by 4 bases and V by 2 bases; bases with no gene match: 4. Germline V lookup: CDR1 SGHRS, CDR2 YFSETQ. CDR3 bases: TGCGCCAGCAGCTTAACCGGGACAGGGGGCACTGAAGCTTTCTTT. Its protein is CASSLTGTGGTEAFF.

This chain uses TRBV10-3 with TRBJ2-5; a possible D gene is TRBD2 (5 bases). This CDR3 is 16 amino acids long. With 3 bases removed from V and 0 bases from J, the gap between germline ends came to 14 bases. Germline assignment: CDR1 ENHRY and CDR2 SYGVKD. The CDR3 region has the DNA TGTGCCATCAGTGATGTCGAGGGCAGTCACCAAGAGACCCAGTACTTC. Its protein is CAISDVEGSHQETQYF.

The genes are TRBV19 and TRBJ2-1; D is possibly TRBD2 (6 bases). The CDR3 is 18 amino acids. Trimming left V 3 bases short and J 6 bases short, with 24 bases between. The germline gives CDR1 LNHDA, CDR2 SQIVND (reference sequence). CDR3 sequence: CASSITGVLRSTFNEQFF. The CDR3 bases are TGTGCCAGTAGTATTACGGGAGTTTTGCGGAGTACTTTCAATGAGCAGTTCTTC.

J is TRBJ1-6 and V is TRBV19, with TRBD1 as a possible D gene (5 bases). The germline V gene has CDR1 LNHDA and CDR2 SQIVND (reference sequence). Deletions cut 9 bases from V and 8 bases from J, with 20 bases between. The CDR3 covers 15 residues. The CDR3 spells CASQGPGGEDSPLHF. CDR3 bases: TGTGCCAGCCAGGGACCGGGAGGAGAGGATTCACCCCTCCACTTT.

To note about this clone: Other DNA sequences of this sample code for an identical CDR3. The chain recombines TRBV7-6 with TRBJ2-5, with D possibly TRBD2 on 7 matching bases. Trimming took 2 bases from V and 4 from J, leaving 14 bases between them. Germline CDR1 is SGHVS and CDR2 is FNYEAQ. The CDR3 is 15 amino acids. The CDR3 protein is CASSLSGGVGETQYF. For the CDR3, the DNA is TGTGCCAGCAGCTTATCGGGGGGCGTGGGAGAGACCCAGTACTTC.

The genes are TRBV15 and TRBJ2-7, with D tentatively TRBD2 (6 bases). CDR1 and CDR2 (germline): LNHNV, YYDKDF (reference sequence). Deletions cut 0 bases from V and 6 bases from J, with 15 bases between. The CDR3 consists of 15 residues. This chain's CDR3 is CATSRDRSGVGEQYF. The CDR3 DNA reads TGTGCCACCAGCAGAGATCGGTCGGGGGTAGGCGAGCAGTACTTC.

The CDR3 protein is CASSFQRSEADTEAFF. CDR3 DNA: TGTGCCAGCAGTTTCCAGCGGTCCGAGGCTGACACTGAAGCTTTCTTT. This chain uses TRBV6-5 with TRBJ1-1; D is uncertain. This CDR3 has 16 residues. The V and J ends lost 4 bases and 3 bases respectively, with 18 bases between them. The germline CDR1 and CDR2 sequences are MNHEY and SVGAGI.

The chain joins TRBV6-1 to TRBJ1-3; the D gene is possibly TRBD1 (5 bases). Looked up from germline, CDR1 is MNHNS and CDR2 is SASEGT. CDR3 length: 20 amino acids. Trimming stripped 0 bases from V and 1 base from J, with 22 bases between. CDR3 protein: CASSEALVKEAGPSGNTIYF. In DNA form, the CDR3 reads TGTGCCAGCAGTGAAGCGCTTGTTAAGGAGGCGGGACCTTCTGGAAACACCATATATTTT.